Described below is a single T cell receptor beta chain sequence and its context. Antigen unknown. Original processing notes: Patients' Tregs yielded about 5.6x10^4 distinct TCRbeta sequences; donors' 9.56x10^4. Sequenced by immunoSEQ multiplex PCR; TCRdb stores in-frame clones only, minus some. That table gives V, J and clone size, and the DNA gave D and trimming. Of over 20,000 clones listed, nearly 95% are singletons. The germline CDR1 and CDR2 sequences are SGHNT and YYREEE (reference sequence). The CDR3 covers 11 residues. V was shortened by 1 base and J by 6 bases, with 3 bases between the two germline ends. The regulatory T cell sort gate was CD4+CD25hiCD127low/negative. Controls came from healthy donors unrelated to patients. This specimen belongs to a study of B cell selection in AIRE deficiency. Overall study findings and caveats: Only approximately 9.2% of 3,500 to 4,500 shared Treg sequences were patient-specific; 31.6% healthy-specific.

The clonotype comes from a human donor in good health. Sequencing used CD4+CD25+ Tregs sorted from PBMCs. V usage is TRBV5-4 and J usage is TRBJ2-3; unclear D gene. The CDR3 reads CASSLQDTQYF. CDR3 nucleotide sequence: TGTGCCAGCAGCTTGCAGGATACGCAGTATTTT.